The count of the clone carrying this T cell receptor beta chain is one. Its antigen is undetermined. This sample stems from a study of shared clonotypes between healthy human individuals. Study observations and caveats: In contrast to clonotypes shared by all four donors, non-shared clonotypes had lower generation probabilities.

CD45RO-negative CD8 cells positively selected for CCR7 made up the naive population, which excluded terminally differentiated effector memory CD45RA+ cells. CDR1 is SQVTM, CDR2 ANQGSEA, per germline. This CDR3 is built from 16 residues. V lost 6 bases to trimming and J lost 1 base, with 21 bases between them. Libraries were prepared by immunoSEQ multiplex PCR; TCRdb keeps only in-frame clonotypes and omits some of them. Of more than 500,000 clones listed, about 95% are singletons. The chain combines TRBV29-1 with TRBJ2-5, with D maybe TRBD1 (8 bases). This clonotype originated in a young woman in good health. Specimen: naive CD8+ T cells sorted from blood. CDR3 loop: CSVAGDRSSLQETQYF. Written as DNA, the CDR3 is TGCAGCGTCGCGGGGGACAGGAGCTCCCTCCAAGAGACCCAGTACTTC.